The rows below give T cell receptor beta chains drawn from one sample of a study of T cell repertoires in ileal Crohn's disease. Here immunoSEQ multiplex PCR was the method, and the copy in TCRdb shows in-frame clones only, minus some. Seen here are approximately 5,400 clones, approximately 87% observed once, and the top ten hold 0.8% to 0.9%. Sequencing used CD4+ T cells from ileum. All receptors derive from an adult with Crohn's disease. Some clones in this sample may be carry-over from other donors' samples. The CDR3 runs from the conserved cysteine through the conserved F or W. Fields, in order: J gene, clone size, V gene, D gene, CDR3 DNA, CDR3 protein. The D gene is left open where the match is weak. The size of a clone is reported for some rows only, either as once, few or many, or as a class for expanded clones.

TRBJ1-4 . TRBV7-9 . TGTGCCAGCAGTTTAGGACGGACTAACAATGAAAAACTGTTTTTT CASSLGRTNNEKLFF
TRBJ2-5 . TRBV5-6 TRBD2 TGTGCCAGCAGCCCCTGGACTAGCGGAGTCCAAGAGACCCAGTACTTC CASSPWTSGVQETQYF
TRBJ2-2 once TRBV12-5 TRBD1 TGTGCTAGTGGACCGGACAGGGCATACACCGGGGAGCTGTTTTTT CASGPDRAYTGELFF
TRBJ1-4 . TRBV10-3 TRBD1 TGTGCCATCAGTGGGACCGGGGGGACAGGCACTAATGAAAAACTGTTTTTT CAISGTGGTGTNEKLFF
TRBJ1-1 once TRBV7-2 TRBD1 TGTGCCAGCAGCCCTAGGGGGCTCAGCACTGAAGCTTTCTTT CASSPRGLSTEAFF
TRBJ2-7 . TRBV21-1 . TGTGCCAGCAGCAAAGGAAGGACTAGCGGGAGGTGTCCTATGGAGCAGTACTTC CASSKGRTSGRCPMEQYF
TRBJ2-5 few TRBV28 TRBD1 TGTGCCAGCAGGGGGGACAGGGAGAGGGAGACCCAGTACTTC CASRGDRERETQYF
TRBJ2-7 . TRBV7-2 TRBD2 TGTGCCAGCTCGGGGCGGGGGAGGTCCTACGAGCAGTACTTC CASSGRGRSYEQYF
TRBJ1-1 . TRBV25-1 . TGTGCCAGCAGTGATCGCAGGGAATTGGCTTTCTTT CASSDRRELAFF
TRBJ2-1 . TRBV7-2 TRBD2 TGTGCCAGCAGCCCGAGCGGGAACTCCTACAATGAGCAGTTCTTC CASSPSGNSYNEQFF
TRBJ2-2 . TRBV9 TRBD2 TGTGCCAGCACCTTCAGCGGGGTTAACACCGGGGAGCTGTTTTTT CASTFSGVNTGELFF
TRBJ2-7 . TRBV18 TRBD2 TGTGCCAGCTCACCGGCTAGCGGGATCTCCTACGAGCAGTACTTC CASSPASGISYEQYF
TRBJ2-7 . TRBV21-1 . TGTGCCAGCAGCCGAGGGGGTTCCTCCTACGAGCAGTACTTC CASSRGGSSYEQYF
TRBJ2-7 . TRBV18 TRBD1 TGTGCCAGCTCACCACGACAGGGAGTCTACGAGCAGTACTTC CASSPRQGVYEQYF